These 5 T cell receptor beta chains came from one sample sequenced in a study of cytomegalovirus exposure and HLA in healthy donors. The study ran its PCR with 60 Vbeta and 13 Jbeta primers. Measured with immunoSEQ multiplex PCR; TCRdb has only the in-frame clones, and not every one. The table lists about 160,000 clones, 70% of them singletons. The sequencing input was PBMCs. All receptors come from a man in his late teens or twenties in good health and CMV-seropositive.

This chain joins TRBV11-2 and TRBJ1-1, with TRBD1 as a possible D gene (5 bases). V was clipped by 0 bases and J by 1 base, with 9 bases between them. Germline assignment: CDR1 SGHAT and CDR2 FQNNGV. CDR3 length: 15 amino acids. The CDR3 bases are TGTGCCAGCAGCTTAGACGGGGACTGGAACACTGAAGCTTTCTTT. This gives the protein CASSLDGDWNTEAFF. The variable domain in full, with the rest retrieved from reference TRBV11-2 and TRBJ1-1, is EAGVAQSPRYKIIEKRQSVAFWCNPISGHATLYWYQQILGQGPKLLIQFQNNGVVDDSQLPKDRFSAERLKGVDSTLKIQPAKLEDSAVYLCASSLDGDWNTEAFFGQGTRLTVV.

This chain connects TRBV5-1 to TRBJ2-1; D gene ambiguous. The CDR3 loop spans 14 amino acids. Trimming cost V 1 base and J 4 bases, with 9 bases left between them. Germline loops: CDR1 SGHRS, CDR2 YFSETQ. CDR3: CASSLLTMYNEQFF. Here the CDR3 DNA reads TGCGCCAGCAGCTTGTTAACAATGTACAATGAGCAGTTCTTC.

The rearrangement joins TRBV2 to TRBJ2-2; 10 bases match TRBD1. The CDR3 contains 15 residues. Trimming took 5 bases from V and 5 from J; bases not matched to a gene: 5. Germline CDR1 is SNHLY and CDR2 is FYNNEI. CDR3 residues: CASSLRQGATGELFF. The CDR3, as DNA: TGTGCCAGCAGTCTTCGACAGGGGGCAACCGGGGAGCTGTTTTTT.

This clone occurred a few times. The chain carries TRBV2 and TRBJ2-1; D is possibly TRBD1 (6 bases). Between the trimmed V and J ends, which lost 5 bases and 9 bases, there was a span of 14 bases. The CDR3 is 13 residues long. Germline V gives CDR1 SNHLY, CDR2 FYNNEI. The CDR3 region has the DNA TGTGCCAGCAGTCCCTCTCGGGACACTGAGCAGTTCTTC. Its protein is CASSPSRDTEQFF.

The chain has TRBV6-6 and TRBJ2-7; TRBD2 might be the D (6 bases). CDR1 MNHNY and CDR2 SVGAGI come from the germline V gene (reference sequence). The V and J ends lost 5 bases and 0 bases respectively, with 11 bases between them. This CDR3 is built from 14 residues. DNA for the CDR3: TGTGCCAGCAGTCGCGGGACTCTCTCCTACGAGCAGTACGTC. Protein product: CASSRGTLSYEQYV.